This TCR beta chain comes out of a study of blood T cell repertoires in COVID-19. Study as a whole: Collection of acute and convalescent COVID-19 samples took place in the United States, Italy and Spain. Nucleic acid was either cDNA or gDNA, and it came from T cells, B-cell-depleted T cells, or PBMCs.

Note on this clone: Other DNA sequences of this sample code for an identical CDR3.

Germline lookup yields CDR1 KGHDR and CDR2 SFDVKD. This CDR3 contains 14 residues. V shed 1 base and J shed 0 bases, with 6 bases lying between them. In the original analysis: Estimated nucleated cell counts came from reference gene primer amplification. The method was immunoSEQ multiplex PCR; TCRdb's version includes in-frame clones alone and lacks a portion of them. V and J calls and clone size are as listed in that table; D and trimming were resolved from the DNA. The profile shows about 670,000 clones, about nine tenths of them singletons. The sequencing input was peripheral blood. The chain has TRBV24-1 and TRBJ2-7; D unresolved. The TCR sequence derives from a woman aged 18-29 years with acute or convalescent COVID-19. The CDR3 region has the DNA TGTGCCACCAGTGATTTCCCCAGCTCCTACGAGCAGTACTTC. It encodes CATSDFPSSYEQYF.